The rows below give T cell receptor beta chains drawn from one sample of a study of CD8 T cells in ankylosing spondylitis. From the 5' RACE reads, TCRdb called clonotypes with MiXCR, one entry per CDR3 protein. Here the sample spans 150,000 to 200,000 distinct CDR3 sequences, roughly 20% being singletons. Material for sequencing was blood, either unsorted or a sorted T cell fraction (not recorded which). These receptors were collected from a male donor aged 5 to 29 with ankylosing spondylitis or in good health (not recorded which). Both conserved end residues are part of each CDR3. D genes are given only for firm matches. Clone size is given for some rows only: seen once, a few or many times, or a class if the clone is expanded.

TRBJ1-4	once	TRBD1	TRBV10-3	14	CAISSGQGAQKLFF	TGTGCCATCAGCTCAGGACAGGGGGCGCAAAAACTGTTTTTT
TRBJ2-1	NA	NA	TRBV12-3/TRBV12-4	15	CASSPRDWSYNEQFF	TGTGCCAGCAGCCCTAGAGATTGGTCCTACAATGAGCAGTTCTTC
TRBJ2-3	many	NA	TRBV5-1	13	CASSPGSIDTQYF	TGCGCCAGCAGCCCCGGTTCCATAGATACGCAGTATTTT
TRBJ2-3	NA	NA	TRBV6-5	12	CASIAPTDTQYF	TGTGCCAGCATTGCCCCCACAGATACGCAGTATTTT
TRBJ1-2	many	NA	TRBV6-1	15	CASSEDRLAPYGYTF	TGTGCCAGCAGTGAAGACAGACTGGCCCCCTATGGCTACACCTTC
TRBJ2-3	many	NA	TRBV14	17	CASSPNPLGAQRDTQYF	TGTGCCAGCAGCCCCAACCCCCTAGGGGCCCAGCGGGATACGCAGTATTTT
TRBJ2-2	many	TRBD2	TRBV12-3/TRBV12-4	15	CASSFGLAGTGELFF	TGTGCCAGCAGTTTTGGACTAGCGGGAACCGGGGAGCTGTTTTTT
TRBJ2-5	many	NA	TRBV12-3/TRBV12-4	16	CASTNTKAWSQETQYF	TGTGCCAGCACAAACACCAAAGCGTGGAGTCAAGAGACCCAGTACTTC
TRBJ2-3	many	NA	TRBV6-6	11	CASSAEDTQYF	TGTGCCAGCAGTGCGGAAGATACGCAGTATTTT
TRBJ2-1	many	NA	TRBV7-2	16	CASTGVEYNRFDEQFF	TGTGCCAGCACCGGCGTGGAGTATAATCGCTTCGATGAGCAGTTCTTC
TRBJ2-3	many	TRBD1	TRBV7-9	15	CASSSDRGFTDTQYF	TGTGCCAGCAGCTCCGACAGGGGGTTCACAGATACGCAGTATTTT
TRBJ2-7	many	TRBD2	TRBV6-2/TRBV6-3	14	CASSLAGGYYEQYF	TGTGCCAGCAGTTTAGCGGGAGGATACTACGAGCAGTACTTC
TRBJ2-7	many	NA	TRBV15	14	CATSRDVAGYEQYF	TGTGCCACCAGCAGAGACGTCGCGGGTTACGAGCAGTACTTC
TRBJ2-3	NA	NA	TRBV11-2	15	CASSLAVAITDTQYF	TGTGCCAGCAGCTTAGCTGTGGCTATCACAGATACGCAGTATTTT
TRBJ2-2	many	NA	TRBV3-1	14	CASSIRGRTGELFF	TGTGCCAGCAGCATTCGGGGACGCACCGGGGAGCTGTTTTTT
TRBJ2-3	many	TRBD2	TRBV7-6	14	CASSLAGLEDTQYF	TGTGCCAGCAGCTTAGCAGGACTAGAGGATACGCAGTATTTT
TRBJ2-7	many	NA	TRBV5-1	14	CASSLNRDTYEQYF	TGCGCCAGCAGCTTGAACAGGGACACCTACGAGCAGTACTTC
TRBJ2-7	many	NA	TRBV7-8	15	CASSLGGAGVYEQYF	TGTGCCAGCAGCTTGGGGGGGGCAGGGGTCTACGAGCAGTACTTC
TRBJ2-3	many	NA	TRBV20-1	15	CSAISVDPITDTQYF	TGCAGTGCCATATCCGTAGATCCAATAACAGATACGCAGTATTTT
TRBJ2-3	many	TRBD2	TRBV20-1	15	CSARATLAGTDTQYF	TGCAGTGCTAGAGCCACACTAGCGGGCACAGATACGCAGTATTTT